The text below deals with one TCR beta chain. These data come from a study of identical twins. The CDR3 is 12 residues long. Trimming took off 3 bases at V and 5 bases at J, with 8 bases between the two ends. Germline-derived CDR1 and CDR2 are KGHSH and LQKENI. TCRdb ran MiXCR on the 5' RACE reads and lists one entry per CDR3 protein. Among about 340,000 distinct CDR3 sequences listed, 9% to 15% were seen once. Everyone who donated was a healthy Caucasian. These data were also filed under a second study, of yellow fever vaccine responses in identical twins.

Sequencing was carried out using CD8+ T cells sorted from blood. The rearrangement uses TRBV18 and TRBJ2-7; D gene ambiguous. This clonotype was sampled from a woman aged 18-29 years in good health. The CDR3 reads CASSPNTHEQYF. CDR3 bases: TGTGCCAGCTCACCTAACACCCACGAGCAGTACTTC.